The source of this T cell receptor delta chain is a study of Vδ1+ human thymocytes. The template was reverse-transcribed extracted RNA. Pooled V-gene forward primers with one constant-region reverse primer generated the CDR3 amplicons by multiplex PCR. TCRdb fed the multiplex PCR reads into CATT to redo clone calling. This sample has about 58,000 delta-chain clones; less than 15% occur once, and the top ten carry 0.39%. This clone came up a few times. No antigen is known for it. This same CDR3 is encoded by further DNA sequences in the sample. The CDR3 length is 17 residues. CDR1 is TSWWSYY, CDR2 QGS, per germline. Unmatched junction bases numbered 6, after V lost 0 bases and J lost 0 bases. Findings and caveats of the study: Despite high sort purity, about 19% of thymic T cell receptor delta sequences were Vdelta2. In the thymus, TRG and TRD repertoires looked highly polyclonal with Gaussian CDR3 lengths.

Material: Vdelta1+ gamma-delta thymocytes from the thymus. The subset was: FACS-sorted CD3+ TCRalphabeta- TCRVdelta1+ TCRVdelta2- thymocytes. The V call is TRDV1, the J call TRDJ1, with 8 bases fitting TRDD3. This TCR derives from a girl under three years old who had congenital heart surgery. CDR3 nucleotide sequence: TGTGCTCTTGGGGAACTTCCTCGTGGGGGATACACCGATAAACTCATCTTT. Its translation is CALGELPRGGYTDKLIF.